This entry lists 18 T cell receptor beta chains sequenced from one sample in a study of T-cell reconstitution after alpha-beta-depleted transplantation in children. Molecular barcoding with unique molecular identifiers was used for the TCRbeta library. One entry per CDR3 protein results from TCRdb running MiXCR on the PCR reads. The data hold approximately 170,000 distinct CDR3 sequences, with 11% observed a single time. Here the sequenced sample was PBMCs, taken before TCRalphabeta/CD19-depleted stem cell transplant. The receptors shown here come from a boy aged 2 to 10 with acute myeloid leukemia, due to receive a stem cell transplant.

This clonotype has at least ten counts. J is TRBJ1-5 and V is TRBV20-1, with D unresolved. The length of the CDR3 is 13 residues. Germline lookup yields CDR1 DFQATT and CDR2 SNEGSKA (reference sequence). V was trimmed by 4 bases and J by 0 bases, leaving 7 bases between them. The CDR3 loop is CSAKGYSNQPQHF. The CDR3 coding sequence is TGCAGTGCTAAAGGTTATAGCAATCAGCCCCAGCATTTT.

The table lists this clonotype with many counts. The chain recombines TRBV5-1 with TRBJ1-2; TRBD1 might be the D (5 bases). The V gene lost 0 bases and the J gene lost 6 bases, with 18 bases spanning the gap. The V gene's germline CDR1 is SGHRS and CDR2 YFSETQ. This CDR3 is 16 amino acids long. CDR3 protein: CASSLVVVGARHGYTF. CDR3 sequence (DNA): TGCGCCAGCAGCTTGGTAGTAGTTGGGGCCCGGCATGGCTACACCTTC.

Ten or more counts support this clonotype. This chain joins TRBV5-5 and TRBJ1-4; D gene ambiguous. CDR1 and CDR2 from the germline V gene are SGHKS and YYEKEE (reference sequence). CDR3 length: 16 amino acids. V lost 4 bases, J lost 5 bases, and 18 bases lay in between. The CDR3: CASSLGILLPNEKLFF. The CDR3 region has the DNA TGTGCCAGCAGCCTAGGCATCTTGCTGCCCAATGAAAAACTGTTTTTT.

At least ten counts were recorded for this clonotype. The CDR3 sequence: CASSLPPAGSYGYTF. Here the CDR3 DNA reads TGCGCCAGCAGCTTGCCCCCCGCGGGGAGCTATGGCTACACCTTC. The V call is TRBV5-1, the J call TRBJ1-2, with D hard to call. Germline assignment: CDR1 SGHRS and CDR2 YFSETQ. Trimming took 1 base from V and 4 from J, leaving 14 bases between them. The CDR3 has 15 residues.

Ten or more counts support this clonotype. The chain links TRBV28 to TRBJ2-2; the D is unclear. The CDR3 length is 13 residues. The germline V and J ends were trimmed by 3 bases and 7 bases, with 9 bases remaining between them. Germline V gene lookup returns CDR1 MDHEN and CDR2 SYDVKM. CDR3 DNA sequence: TGTGCCAGCAGTTTGGTGGGAAGCGGGGAGCTGTTTTTT. Translating gives CASSLVGSGELFF.

This clonotype has a count of ten or more. V gene TRBV12-3 or TRBV12-4 combines with J gene TRBJ1-2, with a tentative D call TRBD1 (6 bases). The CDR3 is 14 amino acids. The germline V and J ends were trimmed by 3 bases and 7 bases, with 15 bases remaining between them. CDR3 DNA: TGTGCCAGCAGTTTCGATGGGGGCGCTTTTGGCTACACCTTC. Its translation: CASSFDGGAFGYTF.

This clonotype was seen many times. This chain uses TRBV5-1 with TRBJ2-6; 8 bases map to TRBD2. J lost 4 bases, V lost 7 bases, and 10 bases had no gene match. CDR1 SGHRS and CDR2 YFSETQ come from the germline V gene. The CDR3 loop spans 16 amino acids. The CDR3 is CASRIAGSRGANVLTF. Written as DNA, the CDR3 is TGCGCCAGCCGAATAGCGGGGTCAAGGGGGGCCAACGTCCTGACTTTC.

Ten or more counts support this clonotype. The J gene is TRBJ2-1, the V gene TRBV20-1, with 8 bases identical to TRBD2. V dropped 1 base and J dropped 3; count of bases not matched to a gene: 11. The CDR3 length is 17 residues. CDR1 and CDR2 from the germline V gene are DFQATT and SNEGSKA (reference sequence). The CDR3 reads CSARGKTSRGDYNEQFF. CDR3 sequence (DNA): TGCAGTGCTAGAGGTAAAACGTCGCGGGGGGACTACAATGAGCAGTTCTTC.

This clonotype was observed many times. This rearrangement joins TRBV29-1 to TRBJ1-2; D may be TRBD1 (5 bases). The CDR3 consists of 15 residues. V gave up 1 base and J gave up 4 bases, with 16 bases separating them. Germline V gene sequence: CDR1 SQVTM, CDR2 ANQGSEA. The CDR3 DNA follows: TGCAGCGTTGAAGTCTTTAACGCGGGGGTCTATGGCTACACCTTC. Translating it yields CSVEVFNAGVYGYTF.

In the case of this clonotype: It may be a read error: a sequence one base away is much more abundant. The rearrangement uses TRBV7-9 and TRBJ1-2; D is uncertain. The CDR3 loop spans 15 amino acids. CDR1 SEHNR and CDR2 FQNEAQ come from the germline V gene (reference sequence). This CDR3 reads CASSPRDGENYGDTF. DNA for the CDR3: TGTGCCAGCAGCCCCCGCGACGGCGAAAACTATGGCGACACCTTC.

The sample holds many counts of this clonotype. The J gene is TRBJ2-7, the V gene TRBV15; D is perhaps TRBD1 (5 bases). The germline CDR1 and CDR2 sequences are LNHNV and YYDKDF (reference sequence). This CDR3 contains 13 residues. Trimming pared 5 bases from V and 6 bases from J, leaving 14 bases between. CDR3 sequence (DNA): TGTGCCACCAGCGGCGGTCAAAGGGGCGAGCAGTACTTC. Protein product: CATSGGQRGEQYF.

This clonotype was detected many times. The gene calls are TRBV12-3 or TRBV12-4 and TRBJ2-6; D not certain. V was clipped by 8 bases and J by 0 bases, with 5 bases between them. The CDR3 extends over 13 amino acids. The CDR3 reads CASWDSGANVLTF. The CDR3 region has the DNA TGTGCCAGCTGGGACTCTGGGGCCAACGTCCTGACTTTC.

Many counts were recorded for this clonotype. The V gene is TRBV20-1, the J gene TRBJ2-5, with a tentative D call TRBD2 (6 bases). Germline CDR1 reads DFQATT; CDR2 reads SNEGSKA (reference sequence). The CDR3 length is 15 residues. In DNA form, the CDR3 reads TGCAGCGGGTCGAAGGGTAGCGGAGTAGCGGAGACCCAGTACTTC. This translates into CSGSKGSGVAETQYF.

This clonotype came up many times. The J gene is TRBJ2-3, the V gene TRBV10-3, with D possibly being TRBD1 or TRBD2 (5 bases each). Germline CDR1 ENHRY, CDR2 SYGVKD. V was clipped by 6 bases and J by 0 bases, with 10 bases between them. CDR3 length: 14 amino acids. In nucleotides, the CDR3 is TGTGCCATCAGCAGGGACGGGAGCACAGATACGCAGTATTTT. This translates into CAISRDGSTDTQYF.

At least ten counts were recorded for this clonotype. The chain has TRBV15 and TRBJ2-1, with 13 bases matching TRBD2. The CDR3 spans 20 residues. J lost 0 bases, V lost 5 bases, and 13 bases had no gene match. Per germline, CDR1 LNHNV and CDR2 YYDKDF (reference sequence). The CDR3 protein is CATSSGWGLAGQISYNEQFF. The CDR3 nucleotides read TGTGCCACCAGCTCCGGCTGGGGACTAGCGGGACAAATCTCCTACAATGAGCAGTTCTTC.

The chain combines TRBV28 with TRBJ2-1; possibly TRBD2 for D (6 bases). Per germline, CDR1 MDHEN and CDR2 SYDVKM. The CDR3 is made up of 18 amino acids. Trimming stripped 3 bases from V and 4 bases from J, with 22 bases between. CDR3 sequence: CASSFLSSDPRGYNEQFF. CDR3 bases: TGTGCCAGCAGTTTTCTCTCTTCGGATCCTCGGGGGTACAATGAGCAGTTCTTC.

The J gene is TRBJ1-2, the V gene TRBV6-5, with a tentative D call TRBD1 (6 bases). The germline V gene encodes CDR1 MNHEY and CDR2 SVGAGI. CDR3 length equals 15 residues. V lost 2 bases and J lost 8, with 18 bases in between. DNA for the CDR3: TGTGCCAGCAGTTACCGGGACACCCCAAATCGGGGCTACACCTTC. Its translation is CASSYRDTPNRGYTF.

This clonotype showed up many times. The genes are TRBV5-8 and TRBJ1-5; the D is unclear. The germline gives CDR1 SGHTS, CDR2 YDEGEE. Trimming pared 1 base from V and 4 bases from J, leaving 12 bases between. CDR3 size: 15 residues. The CDR3 bases are TGTGCCAGCAGCTTGTTTTCTGGGTCTAATCAGCCCCAGCATTTT. Translating it yields CASSLFSGSNQPQHF.